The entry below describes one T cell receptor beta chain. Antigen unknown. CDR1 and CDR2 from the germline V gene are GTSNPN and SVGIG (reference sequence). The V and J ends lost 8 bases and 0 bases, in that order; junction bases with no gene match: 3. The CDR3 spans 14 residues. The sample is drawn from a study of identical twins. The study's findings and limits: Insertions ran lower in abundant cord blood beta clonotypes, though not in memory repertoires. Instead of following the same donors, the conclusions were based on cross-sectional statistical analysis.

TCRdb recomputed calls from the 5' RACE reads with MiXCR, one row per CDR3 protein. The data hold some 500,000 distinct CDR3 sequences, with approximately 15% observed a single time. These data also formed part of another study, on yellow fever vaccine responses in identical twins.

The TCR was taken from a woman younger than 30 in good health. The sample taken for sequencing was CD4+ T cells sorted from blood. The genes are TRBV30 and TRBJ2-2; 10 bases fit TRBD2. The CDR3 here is CARTSGPNTGELFF. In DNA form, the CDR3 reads TGTGCCCGGACTAGCGGTCCGAACACCGGGGAGCTGTTTTTT.